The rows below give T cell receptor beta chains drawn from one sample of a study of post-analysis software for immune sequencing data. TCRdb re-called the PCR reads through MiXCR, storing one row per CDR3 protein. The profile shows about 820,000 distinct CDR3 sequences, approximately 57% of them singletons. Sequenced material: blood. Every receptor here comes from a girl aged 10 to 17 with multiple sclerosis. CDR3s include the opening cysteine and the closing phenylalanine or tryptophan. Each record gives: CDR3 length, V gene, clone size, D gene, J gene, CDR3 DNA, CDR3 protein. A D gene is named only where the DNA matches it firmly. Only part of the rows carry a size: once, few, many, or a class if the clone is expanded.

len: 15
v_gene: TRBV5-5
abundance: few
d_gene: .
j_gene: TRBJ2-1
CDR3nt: TGTGCCAGCAGCTTGGTGGGGGACGTGTGGAATGAGCAGTTCTTC
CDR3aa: CASSLVGDVWNEQFF

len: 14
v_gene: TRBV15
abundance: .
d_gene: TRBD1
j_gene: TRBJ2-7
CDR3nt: TGTGCCACCAGCATACGACAGGGTTCCTACGAGCAGTACTTC
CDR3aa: CATSIRQGSYEQYF

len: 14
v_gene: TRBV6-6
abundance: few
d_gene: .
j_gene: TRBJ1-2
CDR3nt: TGTGCCAGCAGCAGGACGCCCAACGGGGGGGGCTACACCTTC
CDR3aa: CASSRTPNGGGYTF

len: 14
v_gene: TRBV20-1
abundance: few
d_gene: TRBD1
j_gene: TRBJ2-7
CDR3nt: TGCAGTGCTAGACCGGGACAGGGTGTCCACGAGCAGTACTTC
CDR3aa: CSARPGQGVHEQYF

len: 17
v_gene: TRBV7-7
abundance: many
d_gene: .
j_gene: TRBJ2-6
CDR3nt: TGTGCCAGCAGCTTAGGCCCGTCGGGGTACGGGGCCAACGTCCTGACTTTC
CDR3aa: CASSLGPSGYGANVLTF

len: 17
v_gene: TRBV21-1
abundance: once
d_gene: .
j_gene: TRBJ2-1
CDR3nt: TGTGCCAGCAGCAAAGTCGTACACGGGGGCCAGCACAATGAGCAGTTCTTC
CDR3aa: CASSKVVHGGQHNEQFF

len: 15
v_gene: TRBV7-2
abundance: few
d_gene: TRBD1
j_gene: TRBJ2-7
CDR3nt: TGTGCCAGCAGCAACGCCGGGACAGGTGCCTACGAGCAGTACTTC
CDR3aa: CASSNAGTGAYEQYF

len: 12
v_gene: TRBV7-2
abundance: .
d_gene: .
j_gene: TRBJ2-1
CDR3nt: TGTGCCAGCAGCGTCGATACAGGGAAGCAGTTCTTC
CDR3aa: CASSVDTGKQFF

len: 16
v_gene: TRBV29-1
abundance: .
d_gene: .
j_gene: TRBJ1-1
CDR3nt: TGCAGCGGGGGGGCCCCGACCCAGGGCATGAACACTGAAGCTTTCTTT
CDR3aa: CSGGAPTQGMNTEAFF

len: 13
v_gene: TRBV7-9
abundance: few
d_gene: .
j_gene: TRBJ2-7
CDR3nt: TGTGCCAGCAGCTTCTCGATTTCCTACGAGCAGTACTTC
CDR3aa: CASSFSISYEQYF

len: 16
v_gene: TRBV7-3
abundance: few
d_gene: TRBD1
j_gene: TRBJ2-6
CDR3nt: TGTGCCAGCAGCTTTACAGGGGGCGCTGGGGCCAACGTCCTGACTTTC
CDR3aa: CASSFTGGAGANVLTF

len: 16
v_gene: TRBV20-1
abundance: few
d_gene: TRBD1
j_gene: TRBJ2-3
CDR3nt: TGCAGTGCGGATAACAGGGGCGCGAGTAGCACAGATACGCAGTATTTT
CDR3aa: CSADNRGASSTDTQYF

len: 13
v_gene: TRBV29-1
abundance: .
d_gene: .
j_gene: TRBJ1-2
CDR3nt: TGCAGCGTGGAGCCCAGGGGAATGGGGGGCTACACCTTC
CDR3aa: CSVEPRGMGGYTF

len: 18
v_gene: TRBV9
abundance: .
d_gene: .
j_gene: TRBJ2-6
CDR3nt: TGTGCCAGCAGCGTAGTTCCAACTACCAGTTCTGGGGCCAACGTCCTGACTTTC
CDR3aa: CASSVVPTTSSGANVLTF

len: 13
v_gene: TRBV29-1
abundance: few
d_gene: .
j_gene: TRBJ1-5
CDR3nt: TGCAGCGTCGGAAGGGAGGGGGATCAGCCCCAGCATTTT
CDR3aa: CSVGREGDQPQHF

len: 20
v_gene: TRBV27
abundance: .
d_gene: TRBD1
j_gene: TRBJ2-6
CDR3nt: TGTGCCAGCAGTCCATATCTCGACAGGGGTCAGAGCTCTGGGGCCAACGTCCTGACTTTC
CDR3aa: CASSPYLDRGQSSGANVLTF

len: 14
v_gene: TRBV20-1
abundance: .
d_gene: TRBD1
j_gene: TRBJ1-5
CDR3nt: TGCAGTGCTAGAGATCCAGGGGGGACTCAGCCCCAGCATTTT
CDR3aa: CSARDPGGTQPQHF

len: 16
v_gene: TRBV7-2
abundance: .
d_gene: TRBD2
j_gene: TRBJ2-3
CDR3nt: TGTGCCAGCAGCTCTCGACTAGCGGCCCACACAGATACGCAGTATTTT
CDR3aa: CASSSRLAAHTDTQYF

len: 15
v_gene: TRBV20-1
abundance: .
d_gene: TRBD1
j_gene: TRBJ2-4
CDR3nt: TGCAGTGCTAGAGGGGACAGAGTAGCCAAAAACATTCAGTACTTC
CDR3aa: CSARGDRVAKNIQYF

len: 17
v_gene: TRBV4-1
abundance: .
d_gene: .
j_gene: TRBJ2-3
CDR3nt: TGCGCCAGCAGCCAAGGTCCCACAGGGACCAGCACAGATACGCAGTATTTT
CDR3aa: CASSQGPTGTSTDTQYF

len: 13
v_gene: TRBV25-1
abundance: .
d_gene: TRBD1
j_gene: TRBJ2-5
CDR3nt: TGTGCCAGCAGTGTTGGACAGGGGCGAGAGCAGTACTTC
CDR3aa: CASSVGQGREQYF

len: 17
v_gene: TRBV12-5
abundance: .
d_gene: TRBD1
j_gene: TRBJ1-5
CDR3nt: TGTGCTAGTGGTTGGTCCCACAGGGACAGGGCGGCTCAGCCCCAGCATTTT
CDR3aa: CASGWSHRDRAAQPQHF

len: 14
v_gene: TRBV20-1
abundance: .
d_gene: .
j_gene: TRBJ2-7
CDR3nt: TGCAGTGCTAGAGATCTCGTAGGATCCGCCGAGCAGTACTTC
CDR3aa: CSARDLVGSAEQYF

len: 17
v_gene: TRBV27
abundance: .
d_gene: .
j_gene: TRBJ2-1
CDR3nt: TGTGCCAGCAGTTTATCTCCTCTAGCGAGGACGGACAATGAGCAGTTCTTC
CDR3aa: CASSLSPLARTDNEQFF

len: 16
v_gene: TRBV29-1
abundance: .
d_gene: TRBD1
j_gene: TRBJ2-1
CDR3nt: TGCAGCGTTGAAATGCAGACAGGGGGATACTACAATGAGCAGTTCTTC
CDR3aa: CSVEMQTGGYYNEQFF

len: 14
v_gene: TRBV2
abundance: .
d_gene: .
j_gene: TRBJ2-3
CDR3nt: TGTGCCAGCAGTGAAGTTCGATACACAGATACGCAGTATTTT
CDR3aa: CASSEVRYTDTQYF

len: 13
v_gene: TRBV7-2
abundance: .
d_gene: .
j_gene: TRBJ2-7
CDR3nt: TGTGCCAGCAGCGGGGGCAACGCCTACGAGCAGTACTTC
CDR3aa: CASSGGNAYEQYF

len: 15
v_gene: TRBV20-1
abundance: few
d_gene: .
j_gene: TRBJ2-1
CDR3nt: TGCAGTGCTAGGAGGGACGCAAGATCCAACAATGAGCAGTTCTTC
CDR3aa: CSARRDARSNNEQFF

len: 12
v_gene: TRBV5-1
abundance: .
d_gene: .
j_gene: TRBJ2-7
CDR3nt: TGCGCCAGCAGCTTTCTACCCGCCGAGCAGTACTTC
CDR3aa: CASSFLPAEQYF

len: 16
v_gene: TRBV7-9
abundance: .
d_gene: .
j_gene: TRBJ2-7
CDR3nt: TGTGCCAGCAGCTTACGGGACGGACGGAGGTCCTACGAGCAGTACTTC
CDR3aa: CASSLRDGRRSYEQYF

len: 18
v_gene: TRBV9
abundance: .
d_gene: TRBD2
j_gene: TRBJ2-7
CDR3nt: TGTGCCAGCAGCGTAACCCCCCAAGGGCTAGCGGGAGTGTACGAGCAGTACTTC
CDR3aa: CASSVTPQGLAGVYEQYF

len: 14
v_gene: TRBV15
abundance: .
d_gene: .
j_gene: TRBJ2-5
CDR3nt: TGTGCCACCAGCAAGTGGAATGAGGAGGAGACCCAGTACTTC
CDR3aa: CATSKWNEEETQYF

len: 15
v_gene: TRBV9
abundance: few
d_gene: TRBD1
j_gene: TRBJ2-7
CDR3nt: TGTGCCAGCAGCACTGGGACAGCGAACTCCTACGAGCAGTACTTC
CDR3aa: CASSTGTANSYEQYF

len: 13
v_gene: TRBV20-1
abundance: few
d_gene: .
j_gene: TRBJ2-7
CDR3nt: TGCAGTGCTGCGATAGTAAAAACCTACGAGCAGTACTTC
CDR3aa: CSAAIVKTYEQYF

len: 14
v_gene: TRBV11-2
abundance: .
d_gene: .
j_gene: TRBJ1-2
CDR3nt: TGTGCCAGCAGCTTAGGTCAGAAAATCTATGGCTACACCTTC
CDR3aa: CASSLGQKIYGYTF

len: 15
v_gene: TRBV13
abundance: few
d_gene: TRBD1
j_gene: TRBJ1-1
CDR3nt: TGTGCCAGCAGCTTGCCGCAGGGGGCAGGCGGTGAAGCTTTCTTT
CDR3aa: CASSLPQGAGGEAFF

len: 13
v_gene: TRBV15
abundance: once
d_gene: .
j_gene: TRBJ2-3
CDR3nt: TGTGCCACCAGCAGAGTCCAGCCAGATACGCAGTATTTT
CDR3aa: CATSRVQPDTQYF

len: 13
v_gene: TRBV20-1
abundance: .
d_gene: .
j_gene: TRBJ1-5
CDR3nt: TGCAGTGCTAGCCAGGGAACCGGGCAGCCCCAGCATTTT
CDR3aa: CSASQGTGQPQHF

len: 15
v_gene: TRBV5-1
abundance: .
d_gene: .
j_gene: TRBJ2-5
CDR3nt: TGCGCCAGCAGCTTGGGGGGCTTAAAGGTGGAGACCCAGTACTTC
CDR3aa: CASSLGGLKVETQYF

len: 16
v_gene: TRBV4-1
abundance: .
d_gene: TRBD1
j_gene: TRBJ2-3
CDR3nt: TGCGCCAGCAGCCAAGCTGGGACAGGGAGCACAGATACGCAGTATTTT
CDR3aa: CASSQAGTGSTDTQYF

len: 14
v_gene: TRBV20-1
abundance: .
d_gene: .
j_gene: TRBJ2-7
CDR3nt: TGCAGTGCTAGAGTGGGGGGGCCGATCTACGAGCAGTACTTC
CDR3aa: CSARVGGPIYEQYF

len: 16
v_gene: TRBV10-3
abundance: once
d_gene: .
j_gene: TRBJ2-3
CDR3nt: TGTGCCATCAGTGGTTCGGGGCAGGGTAATGGAGATACGCAGTATTTT
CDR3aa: CAISGSGQGNGDTQYF

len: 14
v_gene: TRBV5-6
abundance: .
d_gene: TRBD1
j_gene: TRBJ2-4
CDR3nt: TGTGCCAGCAGCCCAGGGGGCGGTAACGACATTCAGTACTTC
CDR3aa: CASSPGGGNDIQYF

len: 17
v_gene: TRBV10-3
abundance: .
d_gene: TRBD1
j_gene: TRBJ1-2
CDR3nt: TGTGCCATCAGCCCCGGTAGACAGGGGGACGGCGGGTATGGCTACACCTTC
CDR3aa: CAISPGRQGDGGYGYTF

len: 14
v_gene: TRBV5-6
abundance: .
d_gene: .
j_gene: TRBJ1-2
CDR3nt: TGTGCCAGCAGCTCCCTCGGGGCCAACTATGGCTACACCTTC
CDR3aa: CASSSLGANYGYTF

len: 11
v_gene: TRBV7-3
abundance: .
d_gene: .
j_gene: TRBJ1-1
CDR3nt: TGTGCCAGCAGCCTCGGCGGGGTAGCTTTCTTT
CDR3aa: CASSLGGVAFF

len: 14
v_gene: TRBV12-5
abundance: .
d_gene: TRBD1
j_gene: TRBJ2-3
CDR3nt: TGTGCTAGTGGTTCGGGGACAGCGACAGATACGCAGTATTTT
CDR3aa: CASGSGTATDTQYF

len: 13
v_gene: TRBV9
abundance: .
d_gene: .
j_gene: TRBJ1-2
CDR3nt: TGTGCCAGCAGCGTAGAATTTAACTATGGCTACACCTTC
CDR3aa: CASSVEFNYGYTF

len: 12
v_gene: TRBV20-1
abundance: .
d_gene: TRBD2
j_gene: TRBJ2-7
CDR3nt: TGCAGTGCTACGGCGGGAGCCCCCGAGCAGTACTTC
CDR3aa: CSATAGAPEQYF

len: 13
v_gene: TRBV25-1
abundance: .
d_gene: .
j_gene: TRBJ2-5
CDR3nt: TGTGCCAGCAGTGAGTGGGCCCAAGAGACCCAGTACTTC
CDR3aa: CASSEWAQETQYF

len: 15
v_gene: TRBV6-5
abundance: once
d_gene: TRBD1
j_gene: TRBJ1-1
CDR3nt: TGTGCCAGCAGTTACAGGACAGGGTTATTGCCTGAAGCTTTCTTT
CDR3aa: CASSYRTGLLPEAFF

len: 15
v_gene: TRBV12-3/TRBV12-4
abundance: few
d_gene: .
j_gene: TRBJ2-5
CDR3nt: TGTGCCAGCAGCCAGGGGGGGACTACCGAGGAGACCCAGTACTTC
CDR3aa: CASSQGGTTEETQYF

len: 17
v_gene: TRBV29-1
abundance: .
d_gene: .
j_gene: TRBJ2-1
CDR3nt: TGCAGCGTTGATCGTGGGGGCTTTCCCGAATCCTACAATGAGCAGTTCTTC
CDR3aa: CSVDRGGFPESYNEQFF

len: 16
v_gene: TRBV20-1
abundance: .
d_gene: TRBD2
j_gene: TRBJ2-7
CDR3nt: TGCAGTGCTAGAGTTTCCGGAGCGGGAGGTAGGGATGAGCAGTACTTC
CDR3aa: CSARVSGAGGRDEQYF